This T cell receptor (beta chain) comes out of a study of T cell responses to AZD1222 COVID-19 vaccine. As for this clone: What it binds is not known.

Per germline, CDR1 SQVTM and CDR2 ANQGSEA. With V trimmed by 5 bases and J by 11 bases, 11 bases remained unmatched. This CDR3 contains 15 residues. Profiling relied on immunoSEQ multiplex PCR, and the TCRdb table lists in-frame clones only, not all of them. Of just under 80,000 clones detected, roughly nine tenths appear once; the ten largest clones hold approximately 4.5%. The study's findings and limits: Only five or six individuals given AZD1222 were seropositive at baseline. Females outnumbered males among donors, who were mostly white British; clonal diversity was possibly underestimated. Regions 160-218 and 743-854 held dominance among vaccine-associated CD4 TCRs, which spanned spike. Repertoires were obtained only post-peak T cell response.

This rearrangement joins TRBV29-1 to TRBJ2-1, with TRBD2 identical over 14 bases. This receptor was obtained from an adult who received the AZD1222 COVID-19 vaccine. The sequencing used peripheral blood, collected 28 days after the second AZD1222 dose. The CDR3 sequence: CSVSGTSGSPPQQFF. CDR3 DNA: TGCAGCGTTTCCGGGACTAGCGGGAGCCCCCCTCAGCAGTTCTTC.